Presented here are 29 T cell receptor beta chains from one specimen sequenced in a study of blood T cells in healthy people across ages. A second PCR, run for about 7 to 11 cycles, used a sample-barcoded 5' primer plus a J-beta primer mix. TCRdb re-derived calls from the 5' RACE reads in MiXCR, one entry per CDR3 protein. The profile covers around 790,000 distinct CDR3 sequences, with around 43% appearing a single time and approximately 20% taken by the ten largest. What was sequenced was blood. The source is a man aged 60 to 69 in good health.

This clonotype was seen a handful of times. This chain links TRBV4-3 with TRBJ2-5; TRBD1 might be the D (9 bases). With 0 bases removed from V and 11 bases from J, the gap between germline ends came to 25 bases. The V gene's germline CDR1 is LGHNA and CDR2 YSLEER. This CDR3 has 17 residues. The CDR3 region has the DNA TGCGCCAGCAGCCAAGATAGCGGGACAGGGATCCACAATGAGCAGTACTTC. This gives the protein CASSQDSGTGIHNEQYF.

The chain combines TRBV7-2 with TRBJ1-6; TRBD1 matches at 7 bases. The CDR3 totals 14 residues. Trimming cost V 3 bases and J 9 bases; bases outside gene matches: 5. CDR1 and CDR2 from the germline V gene are SGHTA and FQGNSA. CDR3 DNA sequence: TGTGCCAGCAGCTTCCAGGGGGTAGGTTCACCCCTCCACTTT. Translating gives CASSFQGVGSPLHF.

The chain has TRBV20-1 and TRBJ2-1, with D unresolved. Deletions cut 5 bases from V and 6 bases from J, with 14 bases between. The CDR3 sequence is 13 residues long. The germline V gene has CDR1 DFQATT and CDR2 SNEGSKA (reference sequence). CDR3 coding DNA: TGCAGTGCTCTCCAATCCTCCCTCAATGAGCAGTTCTTC. It codes for CSALQSSLNEQFF.

This chain uses TRBV20-1 with TRBJ2-7, with D perhaps TRBD2 (5 bases). Trimming stripped 3 bases from V and 4 bases from J, with 13 bases between. The CDR3 has 13 residues. Germline CDR1 and CDR2: DFQATT and SNEGSKA (reference sequence). The CDR3 region has the DNA TGCAGTGCTAGTGATGCGGACTCTTACGAGCAGTACTTC. It encodes CSASDADSYEQYF.

The J gene is TRBJ1-2, the V gene TRBV10-3, with D possibly TRBD1 on 6 matching bases. Per the germline V gene, CDR1 is ENHRY and CDR2 is SYGVKD. Trimming pared 2 bases from V and 8 bases from J, leaving 15 bases between. The length of the CDR3 is 14 residues. The CDR3 is CAISEQNRVSGYTF. CDR3 nucleotide sequence: TGTGCCATCAGTGAGCAGAACAGGGTATCCGGCTACACCTTC.

This chain joins TRBV29-1 and TRBJ2-5; the D is unclear. The CDR3 runs to 11 residues. Deletions cut 7 bases from V and 11 bases from J, with 17 bases between. CDR1 and CDR2 (germline): SQVTM, ANQGSEA. The CDR3 DNA sequence: TGCAGCGGGGGTTCCATCAATGAGCAGTACTTC. Protein: CSGGSINEQYF.

The rearrangement uses TRBV20-1 and TRBJ2-7; 7 bases fit TRBD1. Germline V CDR1 and CDR2: DFQATT, SNEGSKA (reference sequence). After removal of 6 bases from V and 3 bases from J, the junction contained 5 bases not matched to a gene. There are 12 residues in the CDR3. CDR3 sequence: CSAFGDSYEQYF. In DNA, the CDR3 is TGCAGTGCGTTCGGGGACAGCTACGAGCAGTACTTC.

This clonotype was seen more than once but under ten times. The chain couples TRBV11-2 to TRBJ1-1; D not certain. V shed 5 bases and J shed 5 bases, with 15 bases lying between them. Germline values: CDR1 SGHAT, CDR2 FQNNGV. This CDR3 is built from 14 residues. The CDR3 bases are TGTGCCAGCAGCGCAGCCCAGATGGGGACTGAAGCTTTCTTT. It codes for CASSAAQMGTEAFF.

This clonotype has only one observation. The chain uses TRBV7-9 and TRBJ1-5; 7 nucleotides align to TRBD1. The CDR3 length is 14 residues. CDR1 SEHNR and CDR2 FQNEAQ come from the germline V gene (reference sequence). Trimming at V came to 3 bases and at J to 3 bases, leaving 2 bases not matched to a gene. CDR3 coding DNA: TGTGCCAGCAGCTTCCAGGGGGACAATCAGCCCCAGCATTTT. Its protein is CASSFQGDNQPQHF.

There are a few counts of this clonotype. This chain joins TRBV11-2 and TRBJ1-2; weak D call: TRBD1 (5 bases). Looked up from germline, CDR1 is SGHAT and CDR2 is FQNNGV. With 4 bases removed from V and 4 bases from J, the gap between germline ends came to 16 bases. The CDR3 is 15 amino acids. DNA of the CDR3: TGTGCCAGCAGCTCCCAGCGGCAGGGAATCTATGGCTACACCTTC. Translation: CASSSQRQGIYGYTF.

Concerning this clonotype itself: A clone one base away is much larger, so this may be a read error. This chain uses TRBV4-1 with TRBJ2-1; 11 nucleotides match TRBD2. CDR1 and CDR2 (germline): MGHRA, YSYEKL. This CDR3 has 16 residues. Here the CDR3 DNA reads TGCGACAGCAGCCCAGGACTAGCGGGCGCCTACAATGAGCAGTTCTTC. Protein: CDSSPGLAGAYNEQFF.

The chain couples TRBV2 to TRBJ1-4; possibly TRBD1 for D (5 bases). The CDR3 is 15 amino acids. In germline, CDR1 is SNHLY, CDR2 FYNNEI. V lost 3 bases, J lost 7 bases, and 15 bases lay in between. CDR3 sequence: CASSDDAGSGEKLFF. The CDR3 bases are TGTGCCAGCAGTGATGATGCAGGGTCAGGTGAAAAACTGTTTTTT. The variable domain in full, with the rest retrieved from reference TRBV2 and TRBJ1-4, is EPEVTQTPSHQVTQMGQEVILRCVPISNHLYFYWYRQILGQKVEFLVSFYNNEISEKSEIFDDQFSVERPDGSNFTLKIRSTKLEDSAMYFCASSDDAGSGEKLFFGSGTQLSVL.

The rearrangement uses TRBV11-3 and TRBJ2-5, with 11 bases identical to TRBD2. The CDR3 runs to 16 residues. In germline, CDR1 is SGHNT, CDR2 YENEEA. Losses at the gene ends were 7 bases for V and 2 bases for J; bases not matched to a gene: 9. Written as DNA, the CDR3 is TGTGCCAGCAAATTAACTAGCGGGGGTCGACAAGAGACCCAGTACTTC. It encodes CASKLTSGGRQETQYF.

CDR3 in DNA: TGTGCCAGCTACCCGGAGGGTAAAGCTGGGGCCAACGTCCTGACTTTC. Translated, it gives CASYPEGKAGANVLTF. The chain links TRBV27 to TRBJ2-6, with D tentatively TRBD2 (6 bases). Trimming shortened V by 8 bases and J by 2 bases, and 16 bases separated the two germline ends. The germline V gene encodes CDR1 MNHEY and CDR2 SMNVEV (reference sequence). The CDR3 covers 16 residues.

The V call is TRBV3-1, the J call TRBJ2-7; tentatively, D is TRBD1 or TRBD2 (6 bases each). This CDR3 region has 14 residues. Germline CDR1 reads LGHDT; CDR2 reads YNNKEL (reference sequence). The V and J ends lost 4 bases and 6 bases respectively, with 16 bases between them. The CDR3 loop is CASSREGGFGEQYF. The CDR3 DNA reads as TGTGCCAGCAGCCGAGAGGGGGGATTCGGCGAGCAGTACTTC.

The chain recombines TRBV10-3 with TRBJ1-4; no reliable D call. The germline V gene has CDR1 ENHRY and CDR2 SYGVKD. The CDR3 spans 16 residues. V dropped 2 bases and J dropped 5 bases, with 15 bases sitting between them. CDR3 loop: CAISELQASQNEKLFF. Here the CDR3 DNA reads TGTGCCATCAGTGAGCTTCAGGCCAGCCAAAATGAAAAACTGTTTTTT.

This clonotype was counted at least ten times. This CDR3 is CASSSDSYNEQFF. DNA of the CDR3: TGTGCCAGCAGCTCGGACTCCTACAATGAGCAGTTCTTC. The chain combines TRBV5-6 with TRBJ2-1; D remains ambiguous. The germline CDR1 and CDR2 sequences are SGHDT and YYEEEE. The CDR3 runs to 13 residues. V was shortened by 3 bases and J by 0 bases, with 4 bases between the two germline ends.

In DNA, the CDR3 is TGCAGTGCTAGTATGACAGGGGAAGCTTTCTTT. Translation: CSASMTGEAFF. This chain links TRBV20-1 with TRBJ1-1; 7 bases agree with TRBD1. V was clipped by 3 bases and J by 8 bases; unmatched bases: 3. The germline gives CDR1 DFQATT, CDR2 SNEGSKA (reference sequence). This CDR3 spans 11 amino acids.

This clonotype was seen a few times. The rearrangement joins TRBV19 to TRBJ1-2; D is uncertain. This CDR3 has 15 amino acids. CDR1 is LNHDA, CDR2 SQIVND, per germline (reference sequence). The V end was cut by 1 base, the J end by 4 bases, with 13 bases between. The DNA of the CDR3 is TGTGCCAGTAGTATAGGGGCAGACCGCGTCTATGGCTACACCTTC. Encoded protein: CASSIGADRVYGYTF.

The genes are TRBV30 and TRBJ2-4; the D gene is possibly TRBD2 (6 bases). The CDR3 loop spans 12 amino acids. Between the trimmed V and J ends, which lost 3 bases and 7 bases, there was a span of 10 bases. Germline V gene sequence: CDR1 GTSNPN, CDR2 SVGIG (reference sequence). DNA for the CDR3: TGTGCCTGGAGCTCCCGGGGGAACATTCAGTACTTC. Encoded protein: CAWSSRGNIQYF.

The chain has TRBV7-2 and TRBJ2-1; 9 bases are a match to TRBD2. The CDR3 extends over 13 amino acids. The J segment lost 7 bases and the V segment lost 5 bases, leaving 3 bases of the junction unmatched. Germline CDR1 SGHTA, CDR2 FQGNSA. DNA for the CDR3: TGTGCCAGCAGCGCCCTAGCGGGGAATGAGCAGTTCTTC. Encoded protein: CASSALAGNEQFF.

The chain joins TRBV27 to TRBJ2-7, with 7 bases fitting TRBD1. Germline values: CDR1 MNHEY, CDR2 SMNVEV (reference sequence). The CDR3 consists of 13 residues. The V gene end was trimmed by 4 bases and the J gene end by 4 bases; junction bases not matched to a gene: 4. DNA of the CDR3: TGTGCCAGCAGTTGTCTACAGGGGTACGAGCAGTACTTC. This gives the protein CASSCLQGYEQYF.

V usage is TRBV4-1 and J usage is TRBJ1-2; 9 bases are a match to TRBD1. V was clipped by 1 base and J by 2 bases; unmatched bases: 11. The germline gives CDR1 MGHRA, CDR2 YSYEKL. The CDR3 consists of 18 residues. In nucleotides, the CDR3 is TGCGCCAGCAGCCAAGCGACAGGGGGAGAAGCATTCAACTATGGCTACACCTTC. Protein product: CASSQATGGEAFNYGYTF.

The V and J genes are TRBV6-4 and TRBJ1-1; a possible D gene is TRBD1 (5 bases). Trimming left V 3 bases short and J 5 bases short, with 13 bases between. CDR3 length: 14 residues. Per the germline V gene, CDR1 is MRHNA and CDR2 is SNTAGT. The CDR3 protein is CASSEKRGWTEAFF. The CDR3 DNA sequence: TGTGCCAGCAGTGAAAAGAGGGGTTGGACTGAAGCTTTCTTT.

Worth noting for this clonotype: A read error may account for a junction end that differs from germline. This chain links TRBV9 with TRBJ2-5; D uncertain. The last part of the DNA fits TRBJ2-7 better; the J call may be wrong. This CDR3 contains 14 residues. Germline CDR1 is SGDLS and CDR2 is YYNGEE. DNA for the CDR3: TGTGCCAGCAGGGTAGATCCCGGAACCTACGAGCAGTACTTC. This encodes CASRVDPGTYEQYF.

This clonotype was recorded a few times. The V gene is TRBV12-3 or TRBV12-4, the J gene TRBJ2-7; a weak D match, TRBD1 (6 bases). Deletions cut 5 bases from V and 6 bases from J, with 20 bases between. The CDR3 length is 15 residues. The CDR3 protein is CASSPLGQGLSEQYF. The CDR3 coding sequence is TGTGCCAGCAGTCCACTGGGGCAGGGGCTAAGCGAGCAGTACTTC.

J is TRBJ2-5 and V is TRBV5-1, with 15 bases identical to TRBD2. This CDR3 is 19 amino acids long. CDR1 and CDR2 (germline): SGHRS, YFSETQ. The V and J ends lost 0 bases and 0 bases, in that order; junction bases with no gene match: 6. The CDR3 here is CASSLAGTSGGPNQETQYF. In DNA form, the CDR3 reads TGCGCCAGCAGCTTGGCCGGGACTAGCGGGGGGCCGAACCAAGAGACCCAGTACTTC.

The chain recombines TRBV6-1 with TRBJ2-6; 11 bases align to TRBD1. Per germline, CDR1 MNHNS and CDR2 SASEGT. J lost 9 bases, V lost 5 bases, and 12 bases had no gene match. The length of the CDR3 is 17 residues. CDR3 amino acids: CASSRTGGVSEVNVLTF. The CDR3 DNA follows: TGTGCCAGCAGTAGGACAGGGGGCGTTTCGGAGGTCAACGTCCTGACTTTC.

The chain uses TRBV4-1 and TRBJ2-3; D is unclear. The CDR3 contains 14 residues. Germline CDR1 reads MGHRA; CDR2 reads YSYEKL. V was clipped by 1 base and J by 5 bases, with 10 bases between them. CDR3: CASSQAPGVDTQYF. CDR3 DNA sequence: TGCGCCAGCAGCCAAGCCCCTGGAGTAGATACGCAGTATTTT.